Below, 23 T cell receptor beta chains from the same sample are listed, as sequenced in a study of blood T cell repertoires in COVID-19. Here immunoSEQ multiplex PCR was the method, and the copy in TCRdb shows in-frame clones only, minus some. The sample contains 100,000 to 120,000 clones, 81% of which appear only once. The sample consisted of peripheral blood. The receptors originated from a woman aged 70 to 79 with acute or convalescent COVID-19.

Here the CDR3 reads CASSIGREAGELFF. The CDR3 coding sequence is TGTGCCAGTAGTATCGGCAGGGAGGCCGGGGAGCTGTTTTTT. This chain joins TRBV19 and TRBJ2-2; tentative D call: TRBD2 (6 bases). Trimming left V 3 bases short and J 6 bases short, with 11 bases between. This CDR3 spans 14 amino acids. Per the germline V gene, CDR1 is LNHDA and CDR2 is SQIVND (reference sequence).

The J gene is TRBJ1-1, the V gene TRBV6-4; tentatively, D is TRBD1 (5 bases). CDR3 length: 15 amino acids. The V and J ends lost 3 bases and 3 bases respectively, with 14 bases between them. Germline loops: CDR1 MRHNA, CDR2 SNTAGT. This CDR3 reads CASSETWQGDTEAFF. Written as DNA, the CDR3 is TGTGCCAGCAGTGAAACGTGGCAGGGTGACACTGAAGCTTTCTTT.

This clone was seen just once. This chain connects TRBV2 to TRBJ2-3; D uncertain. The V and J ends lost 4 bases and 7 bases respectively, with 3 bases between them. This CDR3 is built from 10 residues. In germline, CDR1 is SNHLY, CDR2 FYNNEI. CDR3 coding DNA: TGTGCCAGCAGTGCTAATACGCAGTATTTT. Protein: CASSANTQYF.

CDR3 amino acids: CASSGTGMGEKLFF. DNA for the CDR3: TGTGCCAGCAGCGGGACAGGGATGGGGGAAAAACTGTTTTTT. This chain connects TRBV9 to TRBJ1-4, with 8 nucleotides matching TRBD1. CDR1 is SGDLS, CDR2 YYNGEE, per germline. Trimming cost V 3 bases and J 8 bases; bases outside gene matches: 6. The CDR3 is 14 residues long.

The chain links TRBV6-5 to TRBJ2-7, with D maybe TRBD2 (6 bases). The CDR3 is 15 residues long. From germline, CDR1 is MNHEY and CDR2 SVGAGI. Trimming shortened V by 2 bases and J by 6 bases, and 17 bases separated the two germline ends. As DNA, the CDR3 is TGTGCCAGCAGTTACGGAGGGTCAGGGCGCCCCGAGCAGTACTTC. Its translation: CASSYGGSGRPEQYF.

The chain recombines TRBV6-5 with TRBJ1-1; D is undetermined. Germline V gene lookup returns CDR1 MNHEY and CDR2 SVGAGI. This CDR3 spans 13 amino acids. Trimming removed 6 bases from V and 7 bases from J, with 15 bases in between. For the CDR3, the DNA is TGTGCCAGCAGGGTTGGGGAGTTTGGTGAAGCTTTCTTT. The encoded protein is CASRVGEFGEAFF.

This clone was observed a single time. This chain links TRBV14 with TRBJ1-1; 8 nucleotides match TRBD1. The length of the CDR3 is 14 residues. The germline V gene has CDR1 SGHDN and CDR2 FVKESK. V shed 2 bases and J 7 bases; nucleotides not matched to a gene: 6. For the CDR3, the DNA is TGTGCCAGCAGCCAATTTAGAGGGACAGGTGAAGCTTTCTTT. The encoded protein is CASSQFRGTGEAFF.

This clone came up a few times. The V and J genes are TRBV6-5 and TRBJ2-1; 7 positions agree with TRBD2. The CDR3 loop spans 15 amino acids. Trimming cost V 7 bases and J 6 bases; bases outside gene matches: 12. The germline gives CDR1 MNHEY, CDR2 SVGAGI. This chain's CDR3 is CASKDGRPLSNEQFF. CDR3 coding DNA: TGTGCCAGCAAGGACGGGAGGCCTTTAAGCAATGAGCAGTTCTTC.

This rearrangement joins TRBV6-5 to TRBJ2-1, with TRBD1 matching 9 bases. The CDR3 runs 15 residues. The J segment lost 3 bases and the V segment lost 3 bases, leaving 3 bases of the junction unmatched. Germline V gene lookup returns CDR1 MNHEY and CDR2 SVGAGI. The CDR3 here is CASSYGTGNYNEQFF. The CDR3 DNA is TGTGCCAGCAGTTATGGGACAGGGAACTACAATGAGCAGTTCTTC.

This clone showed up just a few times. The chain employs TRBV10-3 and TRBJ1-2; TRBD1 is a possible D gene (5 bases). CDR1 and CDR2 (germline): ENHRY, SYGVKD. V was clipped by 3 bases and J by 0 bases, with 14 bases between them. The length of the CDR3 is 16 residues. CDR3 sequence (DNA): TGTGCCATCAGTGAACCCCCGGACAAGGCTAACTATGGCTACACCTTC. As protein: CAISEPPDKANYGYTF.

V is TRBV14 and J is TRBJ1-4; perhaps TRBD1 as D (5 bases). Germline V gene lookup returns CDR1 SGHDN and CDR2 FVKESK. Trimming cost V 4 bases and J 8 bases, with 14 bases left between them. The CDR3 covers 14 residues. CDR3 sequence: CASSRWGEEEKLFF. The CDR3 coding sequence is TGTGCCAGCAGCCGATGGGGGGAGGAAGAAAAACTGTTTTTT.

This chain joins TRBV19 and TRBJ1-2, with 7 bases that match TRBD1. The junction had 2 bases not matched to a gene; V was cut back by 4 bases and J by 9 bases. This CDR3 contains 11 residues. Germline loops: CDR1 LNHDA, CDR2 SQIVND (reference sequence). The CDR3 loop reads CASSTGGSYTF. In DNA form, the CDR3 reads TGTGCCAGTAGTACAGGGGGAAGCTACACCTTC.

V is TRBV3-1 (or the pseudogene TRBV3-2) and J is TRBJ2-2; 11 nucleotides line up with TRBD2. Trimming removed 0 bases from V and 5 bases from J; junction bases left unmatched: 11. The germline V gene has CDR1 LGHDT and CDR2 YNNKEL (reference sequence). This CDR3 spans 19 amino acids. Here the CDR3 DNA reads TGTGCCAGCAGCCAAGATTACGGTAGCGGGAGGGCCGGAACCGGGGAGCTGTTTTTT. Protein sequence: CASSQDYGSGRAGTGELFF.

This clone came up a few times. This CDR3 is CASSQDRGSNYGYTF. In nucleotides, the CDR3 is TGCGCCAGCAGCCAAGACAGGGGATCTAACTATGGCTACACCTTC. V gene TRBV4-1 combines with J gene TRBJ1-2, with a tentative D call TRBD1 (6 bases). This CDR3 is built from 15 residues. Trimming stripped 0 bases from V and 0 bases from J, with 8 bases between. Germline V lookup: CDR1 MGHRA, CDR2 YSYEKL.

This clone was picked up a small number of times. The CDR3 nucleotides read TGTGCCAGCAGTTTAGTACAGATCACAGATACGCAGTATTTT. Protein product: CASSLVQITDTQYF. The genes are TRBV28 and TRBJ2-3, with no clear D. Germline-derived CDR1 and CDR2 are MDHEN and SYDVKM. This CDR3 has 14 residues. Trimming pared 2 bases from V and 2 bases from J, leaving 8 bases between.

V usage is TRBV28 and J usage is TRBJ2-5, with 8 bases matching TRBD1. V lost 6 bases, J lost 5 bases, and 8 bases stayed unmatched. Germline CDR1 and CDR2: MDHEN and SYDVKM. The CDR3 has 14 residues. The CDR3 region is CASSPTGAKETQYF. The CDR3 DNA reads TGTGCCAGCAGCCCGACAGGGGCTAAGGAGACCCAGTACTTC.

V gene TRBV18 combines with J gene TRBJ1-1; a possible D gene is TRBD1 (6 bases). Looked up from germline, CDR1 is KGHSH and CDR2 is LQKENI. The CDR3 loop spans 15 amino acids. The V end was cut by 2 bases, the J end by 4 bases, with 14 bases between. The CDR3 loop reads CASSPTARGGTEAFF. In DNA, the CDR3 is TGTGCCAGCTCACCAACCGCCAGGGGTGGCACTGAAGCTTTCTTT.

The chain combines TRBV24-1 with TRBJ1-3; TRBD1 matches at 8 bases. After removal of 12 bases from V and 1 base from J, the junction contained 10 bases not matched to a gene. This CDR3 contains 15 residues. Germline V gene data show CDR1 as KGHDR and CDR2 as SFDVKD. The CDR3 DNA reads TGTGCCGACAGGGGTATGGCTGGATCTGGAAACACCATATATTTT. Amino acids: CADRGMAGSGNTIYF.

CDR3 DNA sequence: TGTGCCAGCAGCTCCACAGGGGGGACAGGGGTATATGGCTACACCTTC. It translates to CASSSTGGTGVYGYTF. This sequence joins TRBV7-2 and TRBJ1-2; TRBD1 agrees at 10 bases. CDR1 and CDR2 from the germline V gene are SGHTA and FQGNSA. This CDR3 has 16 amino acids. With V trimmed by 4 bases and J by 5 bases, 10 bases remained unmatched.

The sample holds one count of this clone. The rearrangement uses TRBV2 and TRBJ2-5; TRBD2 is a possible D gene (6 bases). This CDR3 comprises 12 residues. Germline V CDR1 and CDR2: SNHLY, FYNNEI. V gave up 8 bases and J gave up 3 bases, with 10 bases separating them. The CDR3 DNA follows: TGTGCCAGCGCTTGGAGGGAAGAGACCCAGTACTTC. Translation: CASAWREETQYF.

The rearrangement links TRBV5-5 to TRBJ2-1, with 12 bases identical to TRBD2. Losses at the gene ends were 0 bases for V and 8 bases for J; bases not matched to a gene: 6. This CDR3 has 16 residues. Germline V gives CDR1 SGHKS, CDR2 YYEKEE (reference sequence). The DNA for the CDR3 is TGTGCCAGCAGCTTGGGGCTAGCGGGAGGGGAGGATGAGCAGTTCTTC. It codes for CASSLGLAGGEDEQFF.

This clone was recorded once. The rearrangement links TRBV19 to TRBJ1-1, with TRBD1 matching over 9 bases. CDR1 LNHDA and CDR2 SQIVND come from the germline V gene (reference sequence). V shed 4 bases, J shed 1 base, and the junction held 4 bases outside the gene matches. The CDR3 spans 15 residues. DNA of the CDR3: TGTGCCAGTAGTAAGGGACAGGGATCGAACACTGAAGCTTTCTTT. It specifies CASSKGQGSNTEAFF.

The V and J genes are TRBV6-6 and TRBJ1-1; TRBD1 is a possible D gene (5 bases). Germline assignment: CDR1 MNHNY and CDR2 SVGAGI (reference sequence). The ends were cut back, 5 bases at V and 0 bases at J, with 10 bases in the middle. The CDR3 totals 14 residues. In DNA, the CDR3 is TGTGCCAGCAGTAATCTACAGGTGAACACTGAAGCTTTCTTT. This translates into CASSNLQVNTEAFF.